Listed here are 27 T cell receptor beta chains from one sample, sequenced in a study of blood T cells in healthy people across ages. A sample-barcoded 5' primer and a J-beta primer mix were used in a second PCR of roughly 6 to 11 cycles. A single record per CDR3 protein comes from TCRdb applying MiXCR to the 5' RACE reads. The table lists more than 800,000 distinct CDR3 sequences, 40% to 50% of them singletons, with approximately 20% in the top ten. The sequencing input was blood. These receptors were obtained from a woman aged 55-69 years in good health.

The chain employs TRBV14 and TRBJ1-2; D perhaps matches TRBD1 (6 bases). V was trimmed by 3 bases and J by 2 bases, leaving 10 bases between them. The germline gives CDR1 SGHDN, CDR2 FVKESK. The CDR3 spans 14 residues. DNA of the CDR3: TGTGCCAGCAGCCACCTTGGACAGAACTATGGCTACACCTTC. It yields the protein CASSHLGQNYGYTF.

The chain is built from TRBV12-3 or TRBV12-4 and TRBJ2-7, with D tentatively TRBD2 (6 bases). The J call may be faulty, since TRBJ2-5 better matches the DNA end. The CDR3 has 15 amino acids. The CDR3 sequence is CASSPVRSSEETQYF. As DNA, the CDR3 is TGTGCCAGCAGTCCCGTTAGGTCTAGCGAAGAGACCCAGTACTTC.

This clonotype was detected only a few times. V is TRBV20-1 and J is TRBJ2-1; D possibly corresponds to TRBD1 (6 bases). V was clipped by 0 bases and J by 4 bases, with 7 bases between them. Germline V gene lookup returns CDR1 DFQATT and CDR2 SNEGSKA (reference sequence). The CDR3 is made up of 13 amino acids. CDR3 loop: CSARDTGYNEQFF. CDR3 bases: TGCAGTGCTAGAGATACAGGGTACAATGAGCAGTTCTTC.

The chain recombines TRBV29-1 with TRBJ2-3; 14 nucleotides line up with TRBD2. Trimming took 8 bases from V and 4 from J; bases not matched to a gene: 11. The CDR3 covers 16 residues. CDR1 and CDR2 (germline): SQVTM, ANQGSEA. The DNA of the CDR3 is TGCAGCATCCGGGGGACTAGCGGGAGCGGGGCAGATACGCAGTATTTT. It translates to CSIRGTSGSGADTQYF.

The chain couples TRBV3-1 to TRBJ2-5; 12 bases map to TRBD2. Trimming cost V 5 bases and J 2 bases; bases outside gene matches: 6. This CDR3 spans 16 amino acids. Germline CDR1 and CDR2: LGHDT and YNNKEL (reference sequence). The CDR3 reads CASSSTSGGPQETQYF. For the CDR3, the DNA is TGTGCCAGCAGCTCAACTAGCGGGGGGCCTCAAGAGACCCAGTACTTC.

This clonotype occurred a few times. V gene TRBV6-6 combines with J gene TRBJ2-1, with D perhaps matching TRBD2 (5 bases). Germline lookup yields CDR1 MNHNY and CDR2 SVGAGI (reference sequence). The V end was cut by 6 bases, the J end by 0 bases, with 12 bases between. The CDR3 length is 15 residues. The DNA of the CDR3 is TGTGCCAGCAGCGAGCGGCCTACCTCCTACAATGAGCAGTTCTTC. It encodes CASSERPTSYNEQFF.

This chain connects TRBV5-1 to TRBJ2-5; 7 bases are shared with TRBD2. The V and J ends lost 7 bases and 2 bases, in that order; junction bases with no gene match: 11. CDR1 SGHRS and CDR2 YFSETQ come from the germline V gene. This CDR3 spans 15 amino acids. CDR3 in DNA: TGCGCCAGCCTGTTGGGGGGGTCCCCTCAAGAGACCCAGTACTTC. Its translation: CASLLGGSPQETQYF.

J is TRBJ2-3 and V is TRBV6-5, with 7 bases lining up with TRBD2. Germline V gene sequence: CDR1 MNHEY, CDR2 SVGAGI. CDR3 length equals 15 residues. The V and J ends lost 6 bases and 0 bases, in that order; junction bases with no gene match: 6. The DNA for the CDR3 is TGTGCCAGCAGGAGGCTAGCGGCTAGCACAGATACGCAGTATTTT. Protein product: CASRRLAASTDTQYF.

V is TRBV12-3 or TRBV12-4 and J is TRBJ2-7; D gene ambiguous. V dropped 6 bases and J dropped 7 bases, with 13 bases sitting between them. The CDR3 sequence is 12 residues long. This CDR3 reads CASRGSWREQYF. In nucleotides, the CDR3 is TGTGCCAGCAGGGGGTCGTGGCGTGAGCAGTACTTC.

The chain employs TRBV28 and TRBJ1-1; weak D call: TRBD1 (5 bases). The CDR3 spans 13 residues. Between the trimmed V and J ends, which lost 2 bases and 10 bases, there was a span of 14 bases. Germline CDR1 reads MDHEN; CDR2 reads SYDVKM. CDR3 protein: CASSLPIREGAFF. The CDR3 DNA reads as TGTGCCAGCAGTTTACCAATCAGGGAGGGAGCTTTCTTT.

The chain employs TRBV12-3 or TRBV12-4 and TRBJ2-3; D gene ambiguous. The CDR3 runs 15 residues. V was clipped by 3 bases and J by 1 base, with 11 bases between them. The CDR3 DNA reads TGTGCCAGCAGTTTTTGGGCAACTGGCACAGATACGCAGTATTTT. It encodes CASSFWATGTDTQYF.

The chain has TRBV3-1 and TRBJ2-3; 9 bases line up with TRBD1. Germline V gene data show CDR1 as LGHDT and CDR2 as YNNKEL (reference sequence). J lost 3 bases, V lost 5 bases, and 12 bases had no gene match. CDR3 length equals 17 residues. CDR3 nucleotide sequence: TGTGCCAGCAGCACCCGGTTTGGACAGGGGTTGACAGATACGCAGTATTTT. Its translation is CASSTRFGQGLTDTQYF.

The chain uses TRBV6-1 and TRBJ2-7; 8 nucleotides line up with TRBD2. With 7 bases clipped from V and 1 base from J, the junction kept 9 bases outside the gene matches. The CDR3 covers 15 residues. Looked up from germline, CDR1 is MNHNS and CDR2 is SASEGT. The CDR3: CASTRLAGTSYEQYF. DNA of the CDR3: TGTGCCAGCACCCGGCTAGCGGGCACTTCCTACGAGCAGTACTTC.

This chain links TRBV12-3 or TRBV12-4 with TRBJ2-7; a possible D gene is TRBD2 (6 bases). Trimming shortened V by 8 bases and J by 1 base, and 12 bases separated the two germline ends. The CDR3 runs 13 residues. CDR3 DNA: TGTGCCAGCTCCAACGGGGGATCCTACGAGCAGTACTTC. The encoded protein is CASSNGGSYEQYF.

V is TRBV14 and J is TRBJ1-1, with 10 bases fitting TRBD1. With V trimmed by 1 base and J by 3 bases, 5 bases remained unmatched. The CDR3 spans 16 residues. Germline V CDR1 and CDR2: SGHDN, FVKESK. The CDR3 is CASSQGDRGWDTEAFF. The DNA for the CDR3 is TGTGCCAGCAGCCAAGGGGACAGGGGCTGGGACACTGAAGCTTTCTTT.

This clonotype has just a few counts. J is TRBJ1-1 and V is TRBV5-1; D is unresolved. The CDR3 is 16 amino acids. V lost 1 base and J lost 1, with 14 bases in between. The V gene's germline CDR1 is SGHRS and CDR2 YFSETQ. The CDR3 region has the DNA TGCGCCAGCAGCTTGTCGTTAAGTGGCAGGAACACTGAAGCTTTCTTT. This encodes CASSLSLSGRNTEAFF.

The CDR3 nucleotides read TGTGCCAGCAGTTTATCTAGGGGCGAGCAGTACTTC. Amino acid sequence: CASSLSRGEQYF. V and J are TRBV7-8 and TRBJ2-7; the D gene is possibly TRBD1 (5 bases). Between the trimmed V and J ends, which lost 6 bases and 6 bases, there was a span of 12 bases. CDR3 length: 12 residues. The germline gives CDR1 SGHVS, CDR2 FQNEAQ.

The CDR3 spells CAIGEASANEQFF. CDR3 sequence (DNA): TGTGCCATCGGGGAGGCTAGCGCGAATGAGCAGTTCTTC. This sequence joins TRBV10-3 and TRBJ2-1; possibly TRBD2 for D (6 bases). Trimming stripped 8 bases from V and 7 bases from J, with 15 bases between. Germline CDR1 ENHRY, CDR2 SYGVKD. This CDR3 region has 13 residues.

CDR3 residues: CSAREAGWSVSYEQYF. CDR3 sequence (DNA): TGCAGTGCTAGAGAAGCAGGGTGGTCCGTCTCCTACGAGCAGTACTTC. This chain uses TRBV20-1 with TRBJ2-7; D possibly corresponds to TRBD1 (5 bases). The CDR3 runs to 16 residues. Trimming removed 0 bases at V and 0 bases at J, with 15 bases between. Germline V gives CDR1 DFQATT, CDR2 SNEGSKA (reference sequence).

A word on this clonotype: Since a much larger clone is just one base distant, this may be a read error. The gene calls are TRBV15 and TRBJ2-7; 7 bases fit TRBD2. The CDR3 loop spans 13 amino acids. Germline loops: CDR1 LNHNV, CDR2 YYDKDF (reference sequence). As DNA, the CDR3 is TGTGCCACCGGCAGAGGACTAGCCTACGAGCAGTACTTC. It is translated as CATGRGLAYEQYF.

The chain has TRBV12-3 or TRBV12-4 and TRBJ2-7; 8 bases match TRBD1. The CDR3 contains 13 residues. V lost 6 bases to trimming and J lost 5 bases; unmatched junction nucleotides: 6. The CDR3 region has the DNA TGTGCCAGCAGCCCGACAGGGGCCCACGAGCAGTACTTC. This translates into CASSPTGAHEQYF.

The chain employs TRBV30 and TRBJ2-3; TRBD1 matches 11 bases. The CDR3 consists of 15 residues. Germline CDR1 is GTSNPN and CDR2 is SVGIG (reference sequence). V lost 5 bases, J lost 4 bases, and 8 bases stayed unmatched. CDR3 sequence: CAWGRTGGRSDTQYF. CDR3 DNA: TGTGCCTGGGGCCGGACAGGGGGCAGGTCAGATACGCAGTATTTT.

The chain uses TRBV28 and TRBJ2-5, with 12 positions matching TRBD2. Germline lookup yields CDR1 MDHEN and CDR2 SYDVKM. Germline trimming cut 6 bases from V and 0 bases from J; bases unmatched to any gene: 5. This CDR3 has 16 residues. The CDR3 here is CASRPLAGGHQETQYF. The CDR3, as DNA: TGTGCCAGCAGGCCACTAGCGGGAGGCCACCAAGAGACCCAGTACTTC.

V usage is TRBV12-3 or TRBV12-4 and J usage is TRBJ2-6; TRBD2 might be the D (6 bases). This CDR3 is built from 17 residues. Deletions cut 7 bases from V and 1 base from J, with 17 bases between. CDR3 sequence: CASNSDGGSSGANVLTF. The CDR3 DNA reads TGTGCCAGCAACTCTGATGGGGGGAGTTCTGGGGCCAACGTCCTGACTTTC.

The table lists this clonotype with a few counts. DNA of the CDR3: TGTGCCAGCAACCGAGAAGGTTACGAGCAGTACTTC. It codes for CASNREGYEQYF. The J gene is TRBJ2-7, the V gene TRBV6-2 or TRBV6-3; no clear D gene. There are 12 residues in the CDR3. V shed 7 bases and J shed 4 bases, with 11 bases lying between them. Germline CDR1 reads MNHEY; CDR2 reads SVGEGT.

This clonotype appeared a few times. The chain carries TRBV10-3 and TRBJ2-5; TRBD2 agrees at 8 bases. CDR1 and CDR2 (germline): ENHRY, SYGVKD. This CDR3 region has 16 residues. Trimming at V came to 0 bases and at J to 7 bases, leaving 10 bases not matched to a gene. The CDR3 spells CAISESGASGFGTQYF. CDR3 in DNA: TGTGCCATCAGTGAGTCTGGGGCTAGCGGGTTTGGGACCCAGTACTTC.

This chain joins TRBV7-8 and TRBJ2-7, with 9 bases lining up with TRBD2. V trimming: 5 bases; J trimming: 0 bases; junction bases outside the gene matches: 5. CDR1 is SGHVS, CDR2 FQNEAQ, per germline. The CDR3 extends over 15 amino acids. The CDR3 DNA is TGTGCCAGCAGCACGGGACTAGCCCTCTCCTACGAGCAGTACTTC. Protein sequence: CASSTGLALSYEQYF. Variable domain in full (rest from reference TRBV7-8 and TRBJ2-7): GAGVSQSPRYKVAKRGQDVALRCDPISGHVSLFWYQQALGQGPEFLTYFQNEAQLDKSGLPSDRFFAERPEGSVSTLKIQRTQQEDSAVYLCASSTGLALSYEQYFGPGTRLTVT.